This T cell receptor (beta chain) was recorded in a study of blood T cell repertoires in COVID-19. There are 13 residues in the CDR3. Germline CDR1 and CDR2: MNHEY and SMNVEV (reference sequence). Trimming removed 6 bases from V and 2 bases from J, with 7 bases in between. Only in-frame clones appear in the TCRdb table, and some are missing; sequencing was by immunoSEQ multiplex PCR. The table records 150,000 to 190,000 clones, 88% of them present only once. Sequencing was carried out using peripheral blood. The clonotype comes from a woman aged 70-85 years with acute or convalescent COVID-19. V and J are TRBV27 and TRBJ1-4; D perhaps matches TRBD1 (5 bases). The CDR3 sequence: CASRSGTNEKLFF. CDR3 nucleotides: TGTGCCAGCAGATCAGGGACTAATGAAAAACTGTTTTTT.